One and the same sample provided the 23 T cell receptor beta chains below, sequenced in a study of T-cell reconstitution after alpha-beta-depleted transplantation in children. Library preparation (for TCRbeta) was performed with unique molecular identifiers. TCRdb re-derived calls from the PCR reads in MiXCR, one entry per CDR3 protein. The sample lists around 490,000 distinct CDR3 sequences, roughly 11% occurring once. The source material was PBMCs, mostly from graft donor cells, sampled 180 days after TCRalphabeta/CD19-depleted stem cell transplant. The receptors come from a female patient aged 2-10 years who had a stem cell transplant for aplastic anemia, so the T cells may come from the graft donor.

In this sample, this clonotype turned up a few times. The rearrangement joins TRBV4-3 to TRBJ2-7; D gene ambiguous. CDR3 size: 14 residues. CDR1 is LGHNA and CDR2 is YSLEER in the germline V gene. The V gene lost 1 base and the J gene lost 1 base, with 8 bases spanning the gap. Here the CDR3 reads CASSQAAASYEQYF. The CDR3 nucleotides are TGCGCCAGCAGCCAAGCGGCAGCTTCCTACGAGCAGTACTTC.

In this sample, this clonotype turned up many times. The rearrangement joins TRBV7-6 to TRBJ2-1; D might be TRBD1 (6 bases). Germline loops: CDR1 SGHVS, CDR2 FNYEAQ. V was cut by 3 bases and J by 5 bases, with 11 bases left in between. The CDR3 consists of 14 residues. DNA of the CDR3: TGTGCCAGCAGCTTTCCAGGGGTGGACAATGAGCAGTTCTTC. This codes for CASSFPGVDNEQFF. Full variable domain (outside the CDR3, taken from reference TRBV7-6 and TRBJ2-1): GAGVSQSPRYKVTKRGQDVALRCDPISGHVSLYWYRQALGQGPEFLTYFNYEAQQDKSGLPNDRFSAERPEGSISTLTIQRTEQRDSAMYRCASSFPGVDNEQFFGPGTRLTVL.

The CDR3 coding sequence is TGTGCCAGCAGCTTATGGGTGTCTGGGGCCAACGTCCTGACTTTC. Residues: CASSLWVSGANVLTF. The chain employs TRBV7-9 and TRBJ2-6; D unclear. The germline V gene encodes CDR1 SEHNR and CDR2 FQNEAQ (reference sequence). The CDR3 totals 15 residues. The germline V and J ends were trimmed by 2 bases and 1 base, with 6 bases remaining between them.

Only a few counts were recorded for this clonotype. The chain couples TRBV27 to TRBJ2-3; 10 bases fit TRBD1. This CDR3 has 16 residues. V gave up 3 bases and J gave up 4 bases; unmatched junction bases: 7. Germline V gene data show CDR1 as MNHEY and CDR2 as SMNVEV (reference sequence). The CDR3 coding sequence is TGTGCCAGCAGTTTGATCGGTGGGACAGGGGCAGATACGCAGTATTTT. Protein sequence: CASSLIGGTGADTQYF.

This clonotype was detected a few times. The rearrangement uses TRBV5-1 and TRBJ2-1; 11 nucleotides match TRBD2. The CDR3 is 16 amino acids. J was trimmed by 4 bases and V by 4 bases; bases with no gene match: 7. Germline CDR1 and CDR2: SGHRS and YFSETQ. The CDR3 DNA reads as TGCGCCAGCAGCCGCCTAGCGGGAGGCCCTTACAATGAGCAGTTCTTC. It yields the protein CASSRLAGGPYNEQFF. Supplemented by reference TRBV5-1 and TRBJ2-1, the full variable domain reads KAGVTQTPRYLIKTRGQQVTLSCSPISGHRSVSWYQQTPGQGLQFLFEYFSETQRNKGNFPGRFSGRQFSNSRSEMNVSTLELGDSALYLCASSRLAGGPYNEQFFGPGTRLTVL.

On this clonotype: This sequence may be a read error, since a much larger clone differs from it by one base. This chain joins TRBV24-1 and TRBJ2-1; D is perhaps TRBD2 (5 bases). The CDR3 length is 14 residues. The germline V gene has CDR1 KGHDR and CDR2 SFDVKD. The CDR3 loop is CATGSVGPYKEQFF. The CDR3 DNA reads as TGTGCCACCGGGAGCGTCGGACCTTACAAAGAGCAGTTCTTC.

The table lists this clonotype with many counts. This chain joins TRBV7-2 and TRBJ1-2; the match to TRBD1 covers 9 bases. CDR1 is SGHTA, CDR2 FQGNSA, per germline. This CDR3 is 15 amino acids long. V gave up 1 base and J gave up 4 bases; unmatched junction bases: 4. CDR3 in amino acids: CASSLGAGQGYGYTF. CDR3 in DNA: TGTGCCAGCAGCTTAGGCGCGGGACAGGGCTATGGCTACACCTTC.

The rearrangement links TRBV18 to TRBJ1-4; no firm D call. The CDR3 length is 12 residues. V lost 6 bases and J lost 4, with 6 bases in between. The germline CDR1 and CDR2 sequences are KGHSH and LQKENI. In DNA form, the CDR3 reads TGTGCCAGCTCTCACCTTAATGAAAAACTGTTTTTT. This codes for CASSHLNEKLFF.

The gene calls are TRBV27 and TRBJ2-7; D is undetermined. CDR1 is MNHEY, CDR2 SMNVEV, per germline (reference sequence). This CDR3 has 13 amino acids. The V gene lost 4 bases and the J gene lost 5 bases, with 12 bases spanning the gap. In nucleotides, the CDR3 is TGTGCCAGCAGTTCCCGCCCTGTGCACGAGCAGTACTTC. Amino acid sequence: CASSSRPVHEQYF.

This clonotype was seen a few times. V is TRBV12-3 or TRBV12-4 and J is TRBJ2-1; a weak D match, TRBD1 (6 bases). The CDR3 has 15 amino acids. V gave up 6 bases and J gave up 3 bases, with 15 bases separating them. DNA of the CDR3: TGTGCCAGCAGACCCTCTTGGACAGACTACAATGAGCAGTTCTTC. It encodes CASRPSWTDYNEQFF.

This clonotype was seen more than once but under ten times. The chain is built from TRBV6-5 and TRBJ2-7; possible D gene TRBD1, 6 bases. Deletions cut 2 bases from V and 4 bases from J, with 21 bases between. Germline values: CDR1 MNHEY, CDR2 SVGAGI. The CDR3 has 17 amino acids. This CDR3 is CASSYGPIDRSEYEQYF. The CDR3 DNA reads TGTGCCAGCAGTTACGGTCCCATTGACAGGTCTGAGTACGAGCAGTACTTC.

There are a few counts of this clonotype. V and J are TRBV6-1 and TRBJ1-5; D remains unclear. V gave up 5 bases and J gave up 3 bases, with 14 bases separating them. Per germline, CDR1 MNHNS and CDR2 SASEGT. The CDR3 is 15 amino acids. In DNA form, the CDR3 reads TGTGCCAGCAGTCGAAAAGGAAGCTTCAATCAGCCCCAGCATTTT. Residues: CASSRKGSFNQPQHF.

The chain recombines TRBV20-1 with TRBJ1-1, with 8 bases fitting TRBD1. CDR3 size: 13 residues. The V gene's germline CDR1 is DFQATT and CDR2 SNEGSKA (reference sequence). The V segment lost 5 bases and the J segment 0 bases; nucleotides outside the gene matches: 2. The CDR3 coding sequence is TGCAGTGCTGGGACAGGTATGAACACTGAAGCTTTCTTT. As protein: CSAGTGMNTEAFF.

The chain combines TRBV28 with TRBJ1-2, with D hard to call. CDR3 length: 15 residues. V was shortened by 5 bases and J by 3 bases, with 16 bases between the two germline ends. Per the germline V gene, CDR1 is MDHEN and CDR2 is SYDVKM. The DNA of the CDR3 is TGTGCCAGCAGTCCCCTGACAAATGTGGACTATGGCTACACCTTC. This gives the protein CASSPLTNVDYGYTF.

This clonotype was recorded a few times. This chain links TRBV14 with TRBJ2-7; D not resolved. The length of the CDR3 is 15 residues. Germline lookup yields CDR1 SGHDN and CDR2 FVKESK. Trimming shortened V by 1 base and J by 1 base, and 11 bases separated the two germline ends. The CDR3 region has the DNA TGTGCCAGCAGCCAAGTACGTGGGCGGTCCTACGAGCAGTACTTC. The encoded protein is CASSQVRGRSYEQYF.

This clonotype was found a few times. The chain couples TRBV28 to TRBJ2-7, with 7 nucleotides matching TRBD1. V was clipped by 4 bases and J by 4 bases; unmatched bases: 13. CDR1 MDHEN and CDR2 SYDVKM come from the germline V gene. There are 16 residues in the CDR3. The CDR3 region is CASSYRQLKGAYEQYF. The CDR3 DNA sequence: TGTGCCAGCAGTTACCGACAGTTAAAGGGGGCGTACGAGCAGTACTTC.

V gene TRBV12-3 or TRBV12-4 combines with J gene TRBJ2-2, with 7 bases matching TRBD2. Trimming at V came to 6 bases and at J to 4 bases, leaving 5 bases not matched to a gene. This CDR3 has 14 amino acids. CDR3: CASRPLARTGELFF. As DNA, the CDR3 is TGTGCCAGCAGACCACTAGCGCGCACCGGGGAGCTGTTTTTT.

The V and J genes are TRBV25-1 and TRBJ1-2, with D possibly being TRBD1 (6 bases). The ends were cut back, 0 bases at V and 2 bases at J, with 13 bases in the middle. The CDR3 is 16 amino acids. The germline V gene has CDR1 MGHDK and CDR2 SYGVNS. CDR3 DNA sequence: TGTGCCAGCAGTGAATACGGACAGCCTTCGAACTATGGCTACACCTTC. Residues: CASSEYGQPSNYGYTF.

At least ten counts were recorded for this clonotype. The J gene is TRBJ2-3, the V gene TRBV7-2, with TRBD1 matching 7 bases. Unmatched junction bases numbered 6, after V lost 5 bases and J lost 1 base. CDR1 SGHTA and CDR2 FQGNSA come from the germline V gene. CDR3 length equals 15 residues. The CDR3 loop is CASSLWDSRTDTQYF. CDR3 DNA sequence: TGTGCCAGCAGCCTATGGGACAGCCGCACAGATACGCAGTATTTT.

This clonotype was detected ten times or more. The chain combines TRBV7-9 with TRBJ1-1; 7 bases line up with TRBD1. Germline V gene sequence: CDR1 SEHNR, CDR2 FQNEAQ (reference sequence). Germline trimming cut 2 bases from V and 1 base from J; bases unmatched to any gene: 1. The CDR3 is 14 residues long. The CDR3 protein is CASSLQGGNTEAFF. CDR3 nucleotides: TGTGCCAGCAGCTTACAGGGGGGGAACACTGAAGCTTTCTTT.

This clonotype appeared a few times. The chain is built from TRBV28 and TRBJ1-5; D gene unclear. V was clipped by 6 bases and J by 6 bases, with 6 bases between them. CDR1 MDHEN and CDR2 SYDVKM come from the germline V gene. The CDR3 is made up of 11 amino acids. CDR3 region: CASSLTQPQHF. As DNA, the CDR3 is TGTGCCAGCAGCTTAACTCAGCCCCAGCATTTT. Variable domain in full (rest from reference TRBV28 and TRBJ1-5): DVKVTQSSRYLVKRTGEKVFLECVQDMDHENMFWYRQDPGLGLRLIYFSYDVKMKEKGDIPEGYSVSREKKERFSLILESASTNQTSMYLCASSLTQPQHFGDGTRLSIL.

This clonotype was observed a handful of times. The genes are TRBV5-1 and TRBJ2-1, with 8 bases lining up with TRBD2. CDR1 and CDR2 (germline): SGHRS, YFSETQ. The ends lost 0 bases at V and 3 bases at J; junction bases unmatched: 8. The CDR3 spans 17 residues. Written as DNA, the CDR3 is TGCGCCAGCAGCTTGGCCGGGACTAGGAGTGGCTACAATGAGCAGTTCTTC. Protein sequence: CASSLAGTRSGYNEQFF.

This clonotype was observed a handful of times. The chain uses TRBV25-1 and TRBJ1-6; 7 bases match TRBD1. Germline trimming cut 8 bases from V and 4 bases from J; bases unmatched to any gene: 2. CDR1 is MGHDK, CDR2 SYGVNS, per germline. The CDR3 is 13 residues long. CDR3 coding DNA: TGTGCCAGCGGGACAGTATATAATTCACCCCTCCACTTT. Translated, it gives CASGTVYNSPLHF.